The 10 T cell receptor beta chains reported below all come from one sample, sequenced in a study of technical replicates of blood from a handful of donors. Only in-frame clones appear in the TCRdb table, and some are missing; sequencing was by immunoSEQ multiplex PCR. The data hold some 80,000 clones, with about 94% observed a single time. The source material was T cells isolated from PBMCs. The source is a human donor in good health.

V gene TRBV2 combines with J gene TRBJ1-2, with D possibly TRBD1 on 5 matching bases. This CDR3 is built from 14 residues. CDR1 is SNHLY, CDR2 FYNNEI, per germline. V was pared by 6 bases and J by 8 bases, with 19 bases between. The DNA of the CDR3 is TGTGCCAGCAGGGATGACAGAGTCTCAAAGGGCTACACCTTC. Protein: CASRDDRVSKGYTF.

The rearrangement uses TRBV28 and TRBJ2-1, with D possibly TRBD1 on 6 matching bases. Trimming stripped 3 bases from V and 2 bases from J, with 8 bases between. Germline V lookup: CDR1 MDHEN, CDR2 SYDVKM. The CDR3 spans 14 residues. The CDR3 sequence is CASSLPGAYNEQFF. In DNA, the CDR3 is TGTGCCAGCAGTTTGCCAGGGGCCTACAATGAGCAGTTCTTC.

V and J are TRBV29-1 and TRBJ2-7; D may be TRBD1 (6 bases). Germline V lookup: CDR1 SQVTM, CDR2 ANQGSEA. The ends were cut back, 7 bases at V and 6 bases at J, with 19 bases in the middle. The CDR3 runs 13 residues. As DNA, the CDR3 is TGCAGCGCCGAGGACAGCCCCATAGGCGAGCAGTACTTC. Its translation: CSAEDSPIGEQYF.

The V call is TRBV2, the J call TRBJ1-4; no clear D gene. In germline, CDR1 is SNHLY, CDR2 FYNNEI. CDR3 length equals 12 residues. V was cut by 8 bases and J by 13 bases, with 17 bases left in between. CDR3 in DNA: TGTGCCAGCGAACAGTCTAATGAGGGACTGTTTTTT. As protein: CASEQSNEGLFF.

The chain joins TRBV6-5 to TRBJ1-1, with D perhaps matching TRBD1 (6 bases). The germline CDR1 and CDR2 sequences are MNHEY and SVGAGI. The CDR3 totals 14 residues. The V end was cut by 8 bases, the J end by 8 bases, with 21 bases between. The CDR3 loop is CASSRGQPGGEAFF. The CDR3 bases are TGTGCCAGCTCCCGGGGACAACCGGGAGGGGAAGCTTTCTTT.

The V call is TRBV2, the J call TRBJ1-2, with 9 bases fitting TRBD1. Trimming at V came to 7 bases and at J to 4 bases, leaving 13 bases not matched to a gene. CDR3 length equals 16 residues. CDR1 SNHLY and CDR2 FYNNEI come from the germline V gene. The CDR3 loop is CASTRTGEILPYGYTF. For the CDR3, the DNA is TGTGCCAGCACCCGGACAGGGGAGATCCTCCCCTATGGCTACACCTTC.

The CDR3 protein is CASSYLANTGELFF. In DNA form, the CDR3 reads TGCGCCAGCAGTTACCTAGCGAACACCGGGGAGCTGTTTTTT. This chain joins TRBV10-1 and TRBJ2-2; D gene unclear. CDR1 is WNHNN and CDR2 is SYGVQD in the germline V gene (reference sequence). The CDR3 is made up of 14 amino acids. V was cut by 5 bases and J by 0 bases, with 7 bases left in between.

The chain combines TRBV6-5 with TRBJ1-3, with D unresolved. The CDR3 is 13 amino acids. In germline, CDR1 is MNHEY, CDR2 SVGAGI. With 4 bases removed from V and 11 bases from J, the gap between germline ends came to 15 bases. Written as DNA, the CDR3 is TGTGCCAGCAGTTGGTATAGGGAGGAGCCCATATATTTT. The encoded protein is CASSWYREEPIYF.

The rearrangement links TRBV4-2 to TRBJ2-1; the match to TRBD2 covers 11 bases. Germline CDR1 is LGHNA and CDR2 is YNFKEQ. J lost 7 bases, V lost 2 bases, and 7 bases had no gene match. CDR3 size: 16 residues. This CDR3 is CASSQSTSGITNEQFF. The CDR3 region has the DNA TGTGCCAGCAGCCAATCGACTAGCGGGATTACTAATGAGCAGTTCTTC.

This chain connects TRBV5-5 to TRBJ2-2, with TRBD2 matching over 10 bases. With 4 bases clipped from V and 4 bases from J, the junction kept 10 bases outside the gene matches. The CDR3 covers 17 residues. Germline V gene lookup returns CDR1 SGHKS and CDR2 YYEKEE (reference sequence). CDR3 protein: CASSLAGAHGVTGELFF. As DNA, the CDR3 is TGTGCCAGCAGCCTAGCGGGGGCCCACGGAGTCACCGGGGAGCTGTTTTTT. The variable domain in full, completed from reference TRBV5-5 and TRBJ2-2, reads DAGVTQSPTHLIKTRGQQVTLRCSPISGHKSVSWYQQVLGQGPQFIFQYYEKEERGRGNFPDRFSARQFPNYSSELNVNALLLGDSALYLCASSLAGAHGVTGELFFGEGSRLTVL.